These 25 T cell receptor beta chains share one sample of origin, sequenced in a study of T cell responses to AZD1222 COVID-19 vaccine. TCRdb's copy holds only in-frame clones and misses some; the assay was immunoSEQ multiplex PCR. This table has around 90,000 clones, about 90% appearing once. This specimen consisted of peripheral blood, obtained on day 0 of MenACWY control vaccination. The source is an adult in good health.

This clone was seen once. The chain employs TRBV28 and TRBJ1-5, with D unresolved. The CDR3 sequence is 13 residues long. With 3 bases removed from V and 8 bases from J, the gap between germline ends came to 11 bases. Germline V lookup: CDR1 MDHEN, CDR2 SYDVKM. CDR3 protein: CASSLGSLKPQHF. In DNA form, the CDR3 reads TGTGCCAGCAGTTTGGGGTCCCTTAAGCCCCAGCATTTT.

The chain carries TRBV6-1 and TRBJ2-2, with D perhaps matching TRBD1 (5 bases). V lost 1 base to trimming and J lost 4 bases, with 13 bases between them. The CDR3 loop spans 16 amino acids. Germline CDR1 is MNHNS and CDR2 is SASEGT. CDR3 region: CASSEEDILVTGELFF. The CDR3 nucleotides read TGTGCCAGCAGTGAAGAGGACATACTGGTCACCGGGGAGCTGTTTTTT.

This clone was counted once. V and J are TRBV7-2 and TRBJ2-2; TRBD1 might be the D (6 bases). The CDR3 has 14 residues. Trimming left V 2 bases short and J 7 bases short, with 11 bases between. From germline, CDR1 is SGHTA and CDR2 FQGNSA. CDR3 region: CASSLQGLGGELFF. CDR3 in DNA: TGTGCCAGCAGCTTACAGGGGCTTGGCGGGGAGCTGTTTTTT.

For the CDR3, the DNA is TGTGCCAGCAGCCGACAGGGGCCCCTCCCTAATGAAAAACTGTTTTTT. Protein: CASSRQGPLPNEKLFF. The V and J genes are TRBV2 and TRBJ1-4; 8 positions agree with TRBD1. After removal of 6 bases from V and 3 bases from J, the junction contained 9 bases not matched to a gene. The CDR3 contains 16 residues. The germline V gene encodes CDR1 SNHLY and CDR2 FYNNEI.

This chain joins TRBV28 and TRBJ2-7, with a possible D match to TRBD2 (6 bases). Germline V CDR1 and CDR2: MDHEN, SYDVKM. The CDR3 has 14 amino acids. The ends were cut back, 6 bases at V and 3 bases at J, with 15 bases in the middle. CDR3 nucleotide sequence: TGTGCCAGCAGCCGGGAGAGGGGCCTCTACGAGCAGTACTTC. Encoded protein: CASSRERGLYEQYF.

The chain is built from TRBV5-1 and TRBJ1-1, with D possibly being TRBD1 (5 bases). Trimming took 2 bases from V and 2 from J, leaving 10 bases between them. This CDR3 has 14 residues. The germline V gene has CDR1 SGHRS and CDR2 YFSETQ. As DNA, the CDR3 is TGCGCCAGCAGCTTAAATACAGGAAACACTGAAGCTTTCTTT. Protein sequence: CASSLNTGNTEAFF. Together with reference TRBV5-1 and TRBJ1-1, the CDR3 gives the full variable domain: KAGVTQTPRYLIKTRGQQVTLSCSPISGHRSVSWYQQTPGQGLQFLFEYFSETQRNKGNFPGRFSGRQFSNSRSEMNVSTLELGDSALYLCASSLNTGNTEAFFGQGTRLTVV.

V gene TRBV5-1 combines with J gene TRBJ2-1; the match to TRBD1 covers 9 bases. From germline, CDR1 is SGHRS and CDR2 YFSETQ. The CDR3 totals 17 residues. The V and J ends lost 2 bases and 4 bases, in that order; junction bases with no gene match: 10. The CDR3 region has the DNA TGCGCCAGCAGCTTTGGGCAAAGGGGACAGGGTTACAATGAGCAGTTCTTC. Protein sequence: CASSFGQRGQGYNEQFF.

V is TRBV19 and J is TRBJ1-5; D perhaps matches TRBD1 (5 bases). The V end was cut by 2 bases, the J end by 3 bases, with 17 bases between. CDR1 and CDR2 from the germline V gene are LNHDA and SQIVND (reference sequence). The CDR3 sequence is 17 residues long. CDR3 protein: CASSISHEGTYNQPQHF. For the CDR3, the DNA is TGTGCCAGTAGTATATCGCACGAGGGGACCTACAATCAGCCCCAGCATTTT.

The chain couples TRBV5-6 to TRBJ2-5, with 9 bases lining up with TRBD2. J gave up 4 bases and V 4 bases, and 8 bases lay outside the gene matches. Germline values: CDR1 SGHDT, CDR2 YYEEEE. The CDR3 has 15 residues. CDR3 in DNA: TGTGCCAGCAGCCGCGAGCGGGGGGAGGTAGAGACCCAGTACTTC. Its translation is CASSRERGEVETQYF.

V and J are TRBV10-1 and TRBJ2-1; 7 bases agree with TRBD2. With 6 bases clipped from V and 9 bases from J, the junction kept 8 bases outside the gene matches. Germline values: CDR1 WNHNN, CDR2 SYGVQD (reference sequence). The CDR3 contains 13 residues. CDR3 DNA sequence: TGCGCCAGCAGGTCTAGCGGTACAAGTGAGCAGTTCTTC. It encodes CASRSSGTSEQFF.

This clone was seen only a few times. This rearrangement joins TRBV24-1 to TRBJ2-2; the match to TRBD1 covers 8 bases. Germline V gene lookup returns CDR1 KGHDR and CDR2 SFDVKD. This CDR3 region has 19 residues. V lost 2 bases and J lost 0; bases outside the gene matches: 10. The chain's CDR3 is CATSDSPGQGAANTGELFF. In DNA, the CDR3 is TGTGCCACCAGTGATTCGCCTGGACAGGGAGCAGCGAACACCGGGGAGCTGTTTTTT.

This clone was recorded only once. The V call is TRBV6-5, the J call TRBJ2-1; D is unclear. The CDR3 runs 15 residues. Germline-derived CDR1 and CDR2 are MNHEY and SVGAGI. V dropped 2 bases and J dropped 2 bases, with 10 bases sitting between them. CDR3 sequence reads: CASSYAPVTYNEQFF. The CDR3 nucleotides are TGTGCCAGCAGTTACGCTCCGGTTACCTACAATGAGCAGTTCTTC.

V usage is TRBV7-2 and J usage is TRBJ1-6; D perhaps matches TRBD1 (5 bases). The CDR3 spans 15 residues. With 1 base removed from V and 8 bases from J, the gap between germline ends came to 12 bases. The V gene's germline CDR1 is SGHTA and CDR2 FQGNSA. The CDR3 protein is CASSLGQGGDSPLHF. DNA of the CDR3: TGTGCCAGCAGCTTAGGGCAGGGTGGTGATTCACCCCTCCACTTT.

The gene calls are TRBV19 and TRBJ1-5, with 7 bases that match TRBD1. J was trimmed by 2 bases and V by 3 bases; bases with no gene match: 4. The germline CDR1 and CDR2 sequences are LNHDA and SQIVND (reference sequence). The CDR3 contains 15 residues. The CDR3 nucleotides are TGTGCCAGTAGTATTTATGGGACAGGCAATCAGCCCCAGCATTTT. Translation gives CASSIYGTGNQPQHF. Combining the CDR3 with reference TRBV19 and TRBJ1-5 gives the whole variable domain DGGITQSPKYLFRKEGQNVTLSCEQNLNHDAMYWYRQDPGQGLRLIYYSQIVNDFQKGDIAEGYSVSREKKESFPLTVTSAQKNPTAFYLCASSIYGTGNQPQHFGDGTRLSIL.

The chain is built from TRBV7-8 and TRBJ2-5, with TRBD1 identical over 12 bases. The CDR3 has 16 amino acids. Looked up from germline, CDR1 is SGHVS and CDR2 is FQNEAQ. Trimming at V came to 4 bases and at J to 5 bases, leaving 8 bases not matched to a gene. CDR3 nucleotide sequence: TGTGCCAGCAGCTCGGGGACAGGGGGCCTTGGGGAGACCCAGTACTTC. It codes for CASSSGTGGLGETQYF.

This clone appeared a single time. The chain is built from TRBV29-1 and TRBJ2-7; no definite D call. CDR1 and CDR2 (germline): SQVTM, ANQGSEA. The CDR3 sequence is 11 residues long. V was pared by 6 bases and J by 7 bases, with 13 bases between. The CDR3 DNA sequence: TGCAGCGTCCAATTTGCGAGGGAGCAGTACTTC. Encoded protein: CSVQFAREQYF.

The chain joins TRBV12-3 or TRBV12-4 to TRBJ1-1, with D possibly matching TRBD1 (5 bases). This CDR3 has 13 amino acids. V dropped 3 bases and J dropped 7 bases, with 12 bases sitting between them. This CDR3 reads CASSFFGGFEAFF. The CDR3 bases are TGTGCCAGCAGTTTTTTTGGGGGTTTTGAAGCTTTCTTT.

The genes are TRBV15 and TRBJ1-1, with D possibly matching TRBD1 (5 bases). Germline-derived CDR1 and CDR2 are LNHNV and YYDKDF (reference sequence). V shed 8 bases and J shed 3 bases, with 13 bases lying between them. There are 13 residues in the CDR3. The CDR3 region has the DNA TGTGCCACCGCTAGGGACCGCCACACTGAAGCTTTCTTT. Its protein product is CATARDRHTEAFF.

The rearrangement uses TRBV3-1 (or the pseudogene TRBV3-2) and TRBJ1-2, with a tentative D call TRBD1 (6 bases). The CDR3 is 17 residues long. V lost 4 bases to trimming and J lost 2 bases, with 20 bases between them. The germline V gene has CDR1 LGHDT and CDR2 YNNKEL (reference sequence). In DNA form, the CDR3 reads TGTGCCAGCAGCCCGGAGGAGGGGGGGCGCGGGAACTATGGCTACACCTTC. Encoded protein: CASSPEEGGRGNYGYTF.

This clone occurred a few times. The gene calls are TRBV28 and TRBJ1-2, with D tentatively TRBD1 (5 bases). The CDR3 runs to 13 residues. Germline V gives CDR1 MDHEN, CDR2 SYDVKM. V was clipped by 6 bases and J by 4 bases, with 12 bases between them. For the CDR3, the DNA is TGTGCCAGCAGCCGTCCTGGGGGCTATGGCTACACCTTC. Translated, it gives CASSRPGGYGYTF.

The gene calls are TRBV11-1 and TRBJ1-6, with 11 bases matching TRBD1. The CDR3 runs 16 residues. Losses at the gene ends were 5 bases for V and 9 bases for J; bases not matched to a gene: 9. Germline V CDR1 and CDR2: SGHAT, FQDESV (reference sequence). The CDR3: CASSIGTGTGGSPLHF. In DNA, the CDR3 is TGTGCCAGCAGCATCGGAACCGGGACAGGGGGTTCACCCCTCCACTTT.

J is TRBJ2-1 and V is TRBV24-1; 9 positions match TRBD2. V was pared by 3 bases and J by 7 bases, with 9 bases of the junction left unmatched. Germline V gives CDR1 KGHDR, CDR2 SFDVKD. The CDR3 has 16 residues. The CDR3 region has the DNA TGTGCCACCAGTGATCGAGTAGCGGGAGCATTGAATGAGCAGTTCTTC. Its protein is CATSDRVAGALNEQFF.

The J gene is TRBJ2-3, the V gene TRBV3-1 (or the pseudogene TRBV3-2), with 9 bases lining up with TRBD1. V lost 0 bases, J lost 4 bases, and 14 bases stayed unmatched. Per the germline V gene, CDR1 is LGHDT and CDR2 is YNNKEL (reference sequence). The CDR3 length is 19 residues. CDR3 residues: CASSQDLGGYRGRPDTQYF. CDR3 DNA sequence: TGTGCCAGCAGCCAAGATCTGGGGGGGTACAGGGGGCGCCCAGATACGCAGTATTTT.

The chain employs TRBV28 and TRBJ1-4, with a possible D match to TRBD1 (5 bases). The germline gives CDR1 MDHEN, CDR2 SYDVKM. Trimming removed 8 bases at V and 7 bases at J, with 14 bases between. The CDR3 runs 13 residues. As DNA, the CDR3 is TGTGCCAGCCTGGGGGGAGGGTCTGAAAAACTGTTTTTT. Protein product: CASLGGGSEKLFF.

The chain is built from TRBV7-9 and TRBJ2-6; D is unclear. V was trimmed by 5 bases and J by 0 bases, leaving 5 bases between them. Per germline, CDR1 SEHNR and CDR2 FQNEAQ (reference sequence). The CDR3 is 14 residues long. In DNA form, the CDR3 reads TGTGCCAGCAGCCCGGACTCTGGGGCCAACGTCCTGACTTTC. This gives the protein CASSPDSGANVLTF.